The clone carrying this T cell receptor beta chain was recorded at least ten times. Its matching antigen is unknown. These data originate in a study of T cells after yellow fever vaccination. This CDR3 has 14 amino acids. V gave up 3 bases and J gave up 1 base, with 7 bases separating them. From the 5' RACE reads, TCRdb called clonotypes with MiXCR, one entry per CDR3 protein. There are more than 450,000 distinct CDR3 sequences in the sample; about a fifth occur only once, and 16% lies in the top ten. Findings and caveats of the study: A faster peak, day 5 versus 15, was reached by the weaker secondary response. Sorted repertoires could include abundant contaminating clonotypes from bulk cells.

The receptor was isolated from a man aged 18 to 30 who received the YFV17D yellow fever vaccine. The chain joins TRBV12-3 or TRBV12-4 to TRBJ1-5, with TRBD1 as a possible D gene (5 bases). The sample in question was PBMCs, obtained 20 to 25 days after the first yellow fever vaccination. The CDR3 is CASSFRGSNQPQHF. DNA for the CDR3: TGTGCCAGCAGTTTCCGGGGGAGCAATCAGCCCCAGCATTTT.